The count of the clone carrying this TCR beta chain is one. TCRdb analysed the RT-PCR reads with MiXCR anew, one entry per CDR3 protein. The table records roughly 650,000 distinct CDR3 sequences, around 15% of them present only once. The source of the sample is a study of response to subunit inactivated influenza vaccine. Trimming took 8 bases from V and 3 from J, leaving 11 bases between them. CDR3 length equals 12 residues. Looked up from germline, CDR1 is LGHDT and CDR2 is YNNKEL (reference sequence). This specimen was PBMCs from blood, taken roughly 15 days before vaccination. This clonotype originated in a man aged 50-60 years who received an inactivated influenza vaccine. This chain links TRBV3-1 with TRBJ2-7; a possible D gene is TRBD1 (6 bases). The CDR3 region is CASGGRGYEQYF. The CDR3 region has the DNA TGTGCCAGCGGTGGCAGGGGCTACGAGCAGTACTTC.